The 7 T cell receptor beta chains listed next were all sequenced from one sample in a study of monozygotic twins with inflammatory bowel disease. With the 5' RACE reads reprocessed, TCRdb shows one record per CDR3 protein and no DNA. The sample includes some 450,000 distinct CDR3 sequences. Sequenced sample: blood. Source of these receptors: a human donor with ulcerative colitis or Crohn's disease, or a healthy co-twin of an affected twin (not recorded which).

The rearrangement joins TRBV28 to TRBJ2-6. This CDR3 has 15 amino acids. Germline loops: CDR1 MDHEN, CDR2 SYDVKM. The CDR3 loop is CASRQRNSGANVLTF.

The gene calls are TRBV5-1 and TRBJ2-7; lacking DNA, the TRBD1 call made by TCRdb goes unchecked. Germline-derived CDR1 and CDR2 are SGHRS and YFSETQ. The CDR3 runs 15 residues. Here the CDR3 reads CASSFGTGGEDEQYF.

The chain uses TRBV7-2 and TRBJ1-4; the TRBD1 assignment by TCRdb is unverifiable without DNA. From germline, CDR1 is SGHTA and CDR2 FQGNSA. CDR3 length: 13 residues. CDR3 protein: CASSPRVNEKLFF.

The chain has TRBV10-3 and TRBJ2-1; the TCRdb call, TRBD1, lacks DNA for checking. CDR3 length: 16 amino acids. Germline V gene lookup returns CDR1 ENHRY and CDR2 SYGVKD. CDR3 sequence: CAISPGGRGTYNEQFF.

CDR3 amino acids: CASTTSGTKNIQYF. This chain uses TRBV4-2 with TRBJ2-4; the D call from TCRdb, TRBD2, cannot be confirmed without DNA. This CDR3 contains 14 residues. Germline lookup yields CDR1 LGHNA and CDR2 YNFKEQ.

The chain is built from TRBV6-2 or TRBV6-3 and TRBJ2-5; TCRdb outputs TRBD1, but without DNA this stays unchecked. The germline V gene has CDR1 MNHEY and CDR2 SVGEGT. The CDR3 contains 14 residues. The CDR3 here is CASSIGGPQETQYF.

The chain recombines TRBV5-1 with TRBJ2-2. This CDR3 region has 14 residues. CDR1 SGHRS and CDR2 YFSETQ come from the germline V gene. CDR3: CASRQNTNTGELFF. Supplemented by reference TRBV5-1 and TRBJ2-2, the full variable domain reads KAGVTQTPRYLIKTRGQQVTLSCSPISGHRSVSWYQQTPGQGLQFLFEYFSETQRNKGNFPGRFSGRQFSNSRSEMNVSTLELGDSALYLCASRQNTNTGELFFGEGSRLTVL.